This T cell receptor (beta chain) came from a study of blood T cell repertoires in COVID-19. Background on the study: PBMCs, B-cell-depleted T cells, or T cells provided the cDNA or gDNA that made up the material.

Original analysis: The authors estimated nucleated cell counts from reference gene primer amplification. The repertoire was sequenced with immunoSEQ multiplex PCR; TCRdb's copy has only in-frame clones and lacks some. The V and J calls and clone size are taken from that table; D and trimming were inferred from the DNA. The top ten clones hold approximately 2.6% of a sample with 200,000 to 250,000 clones, about 90% of them seen once. The V end was cut by 7 bases, the J end by 2 bases, with 14 bases between. The CDR3 length is 14 residues. Germline V lookup: CDR1 LGHDT, CDR2 YNNKEL (reference sequence).

This clonotype was obtained from a woman aged 60-75 years with acute or convalescent COVID-19. Sequencing used peripheral blood. The J gene is TRBJ2-5, the V gene TRBV3-1 (or the pseudogene TRBV3-2); D is perhaps TRBD1 (5 bases). Here the CDR3 DNA reads TGTGCCAGCAATCCTAGGGGTTTTCAAGAGACCCAGTACTTC. As protein: CASNPRGFQETQYF.